A selection of T cell receptor beta chains follows, all from one sample in a study of read filtering for tumor transcriptome and immune sequencing. TCRdb called the reads again in MiXCR, with one record for every CDR3 protein. In the table there are 42,000 or so distinct CDR3 sequences, 13% of which are singletons. The source material was a population of CD138-negative cells sorted from bone marrow. The receptor source for this set is a donor at least 40 years old with multiple myeloma. The conserved cysteine and the conserved F or W are not part of the CDR3 here.

>TRBV5-4
ASSLKAGGLYQETQY
>TRBV5-1
ASSLQDRAYNEQF
>TRBV2
ASTSGRDYEQY
>TRBV12-3/TRBV12-4
ASSFWGTDEQY
>TRBV27
ASSIGVSYEQY
>TRBV20-1
SARDFGQDYGYT
>TRBV5-5
ASEGSLGTGELF
>TRBV11-2
ASSLGTSGSTDTQY
>TRBV28
ASSGGMSYT
>TRBV10-3
AISESPTGGYNSPLH
>TRBV19
ASMRTSGTNEQF
>TRBV28
ASSKGQGGEQF
>TRBV19
ASGTPRDTQY
>TRBV12-3/TRBV12-4
ASRMEGPGTQY
>TRBV20-1
SANRRGELF
>TRBV2
ASKLERGRGQF
>TRBV29-1
SVADRAKVHEQY
>TRBV29-1
SVDLTGADTQY
>TRBV11-2
ASSRGIEQY
>TRBV27
ASSLFGAEAF
>TRBV28
ASRPPGQGTYEQY